Shown below are 5 T cell receptor beta chains from a single sample sequenced in a study of T cells in Graves' hyperthyroidism and ophthalmopathy. TCR beta CDR3 sequences were amplified from RNA transcripts. First-round RT-PCR of the TCR CDR3 relied on the HTBI primer set. One entry per CDR3 protein results from TCRdb running MiXCR on the multiplex PCR reads. The sample shows about 360,000 distinct CDR3 sequences, roughly an eighth of them seen only once. The sequencing input was blood. The receptors here all came from a woman in her late teens or twenties with Graves' hyperthyroidism.

This clonotype was recorded many times. V usage is TRBV4-1 and J usage is TRBJ2-1; TRBD2 matches 9 bases. The trim removed 0 bases at V and 8 bases at J, leaving 11 bases unmatched. The CDR3 spans 17 residues. Germline loops: CDR1 MGHRA, CDR2 YSYEKL. DNA for the CDR3: TGCGCCAGCAGCCAAGATCGGGTAGCGGGGGTGATAGATGAGCAGTTCTTC. Translation: CASSQDRVAGVIDEQFF.

The chain links TRBV28 to TRBJ2-1; TRBD2 agrees at 8 bases. V was pared by 11 bases and J by 9 bases, with 9 bases of the junction left unmatched. The CDR3 has 12 residues. Germline V lookup: CDR1 MDHEN, CDR2 SYDVKM. CDR3 bases: TGTGCCTCCCGTGGTAGCGGGATTGAGCAGTTCTTC. Translated, it gives CASRGSGIEQFF.

The V gene is TRBV20-1, the J gene TRBJ1-3; D call uncertain. The CDR3 loop spans 11 amino acids. Trimming removed 5 bases from V and 9 bases from J, with 11 bases in between. The germline gives CDR1 DFQATT, CDR2 SNEGSKA (reference sequence). CDR3 sequence reads: CSAPYWGTIYF. In DNA form, the CDR3 reads TGCAGTGCTCCATACTGGGGCACCATATATTTT.

This clonotype showed up just a few times. This chain joins TRBV19 and TRBJ2-1; either TRBD1 or TRBD2 may fit D (6 bases each). The CDR3 extends over 16 amino acids. V gave up 3 bases and J gave up 6 bases, with 18 bases separating them. In germline, CDR1 is LNHDA, CDR2 SQIVND (reference sequence). CDR3 bases: TGTGCCAGTAGTATTGGGGGTGGTCGGGGGCGCAATGAGCAGTTCTTC. This translates into CASSIGGGRGRNEQFF.

The rearrangement joins TRBV19 to TRBJ1-6; D gene uncertain. The CDR3 has 13 amino acids. Between the trimmed V and J ends, which lost 5 bases and 10 bases, there was a span of 12 bases. Germline V CDR1 and CDR2: LNHDA, SQIVND (reference sequence). Here the CDR3 DNA reads TGTGCCAGTAGTGAAGGGTCGGGATCACCCCTCCACTTT. It encodes CASSEGSGSPLHF.